The 23 T cell receptor beta chains in this list originate from one sample, sequenced in a study of shared clonotypes between healthy human individuals. Assay used: immunoSEQ multiplex PCR; TCRdb lists only in-frame clones, some missing. This table holds more than 400,000 clones, about 96% found once. The sample comprised naive CD4+ T cells sorted from blood. Subset: CD45RA+ positively selected. The receptors come from a woman in her 30s in good health.

CDR3 nucleotides: TGTGCCTGGAGCGAGACTAGCGACCACGAGCAGTACTTC. Amino acids: CAWSETSDHEQYF. The chain couples TRBV30 to TRBJ2-5, with 8 bases that match TRBD2. The assigned J gene may be wrong: the sequence end matches TRBJ2-7 better. From germline, CDR1 is GTSNPN and CDR2 SVGIG (reference sequence). CDR3 length: 13 residues.

With regard to this clone: Other DNA sequences from this sample encode an identical CDR3 as well. The chain is built from TRBV5-4 and TRBJ2-3; 13 bases are shared with TRBD2. The CDR3 length is 15 residues. Germline V gives CDR1 SGHNT, CDR2 YYREEE (reference sequence). The J segment lost 3 bases and the V segment lost 4 bases, leaving 2 bases of the junction unmatched. This CDR3 reads CASSPGLAGTDTQYF. The CDR3 nucleotides read TGTGCCAGCAGCCCGGGACTAGCGGGAACAGATACGCAGTATTTT.

This clone was counted a single time. The genes are TRBV28 and TRBJ2-3; 8 nucleotides agree with TRBD2. This CDR3 has 16 amino acids. V shed 2 bases and J 5 bases; nucleotides not matched to a gene: 9. Looked up from germline, CDR1 is MDHEN and CDR2 is SYDVKM. The DNA of the CDR3 is TGTGCCAGCAGTTTACGCGGGGGTAGCGGGGAAGATACGCAGTATTTT. Translated, it gives CASSLRGGSGEDTQYF.

The chain is built from TRBV29-1 and TRBJ2-1, with 9 bases identical to TRBD2. The CDR3 contains 16 residues. V lost 4 bases and J lost 4; bases outside the gene matches: 11. Germline V lookup: CDR1 SQVTM, CDR2 ANQGSEA. The CDR3 coding sequence is TGCAGCGTTGGGGTTGGTTGGACTAGCGAGTACAATGAGCAGTTCTTC. Protein product: CSVGVGWTSEYNEQFF.

This chain joins TRBV28 and TRBJ2-1; D is undetermined. The CDR3 totals 16 residues. V lost 4 bases and J lost 0, with 13 bases in between. Germline V gene lookup returns CDR1 MDHEN and CDR2 SYDVKM. The CDR3 sequence: CASSSGPRTSYNEQFF. The DNA for the CDR3 is TGTGCCAGCAGTTCGGGTCCTAGAACCTCCTACAATGAGCAGTTCTTC.

This rearrangement joins TRBV5-1 to TRBJ1-1; no clear D gene. V shed 0 bases and J shed 0 bases, with 18 bases lying between them. CDR3 length equals 18 residues. From germline, CDR1 is SGHRS and CDR2 YFSETQ. The CDR3 reads CASSLGTRMATMNTEAFF. In DNA form, the CDR3 reads TGCGCCAGCAGCTTGGGGACCCGAATGGCCACCATGAACACTGAAGCTTTCTTT.

V usage is TRBV23-1 and J usage is TRBJ2-7; 10 bases agree with TRBD2. TRBV23-1 is recorded as an ORF, its role being uncertain. With V trimmed by 6 bases and J by 2 bases, 4 bases remained unmatched. The CDR3 spans 14 residues. CDR3 DNA: TGCGCCAGCAGGCTAGCGGGAGTACCCTACGAGCAGTACTTC. It specifies CASRLAGVPYEQYF.

The V call is TRBV10-3, the J call TRBJ2-7; D ambiguous. The length of the CDR3 is 13 residues. The V end was cut by 8 bases, the J end by 2 bases, with 13 bases between. The germline CDR1 and CDR2 sequences are ENHRY and SYGVKD. CDR3: CAIRGVGTYEQYF. CDR3 bases: TGTGCCATCCGTGGGGTAGGAACCTACGAGCAGTACTTC.

This chain joins TRBV29-1 and TRBJ2-7; 10 bases line up with TRBD2. The CDR3 has 13 residues. Germline lookup yields CDR1 SQVTM and CDR2 ANQGSEA. The junction had 4 bases not matched to a gene; V was cut back by 6 bases and J by 2 bases. Here the CDR3 reads CSVTSGTTYEQYF. The CDR3 nucleotides are TGCAGCGTCACTAGCGGGACAACCTACGAGCAGTACTTC.

J is TRBJ1-2 and V is TRBV5-1; 7 bases are shared with TRBD1. This CDR3 contains 17 residues. Unmatched junction bases numbered 10, after V lost 1 base and J lost 1 base. From germline, CDR1 is SGHRS and CDR2 YFSETQ. This CDR3 reads CASSLNADRRNNYGYTF. In DNA, the CDR3 is TGCGCCAGCAGCTTGAACGCGGACAGGCGAAATAACTATGGCTACACCTTC.

The V call is TRBV28, the J call TRBJ2-7, with TRBD1 as a possible D gene (6 bases). This CDR3 has 14 residues. Germline loops: CDR1 MDHEN, CDR2 SYDVKM. Trimming left V 6 bases short and J 0 bases short, with 12 bases between. The CDR3 protein is CASSQDSLSYEQYF. The CDR3 nucleotides read TGTGCCAGCAGCCAGGACAGCCTCTCCTACGAGCAGTACTTC.

The chain uses TRBV6-1 and TRBJ2-3, with 8 bases identical to TRBD2. J was trimmed by 1 base and V by 8 bases; bases with no gene match: 5. This CDR3 is 14 amino acids long. Germline CDR1 is MNHNS and CDR2 is SASEGT. CDR3 loop: CASGELAGTDTQYF. CDR3 DNA: TGTGCCAGCGGCGAACTAGCGGGCACAGATACGCAGTATTTT.

The J gene is TRBJ1-4, the V gene TRBV4-1; the D gene is possibly TRBD1 (5 bases). This CDR3 has 16 amino acids. V lost 4 bases, J lost 3 bases, and 15 bases lay in between. Germline lookup yields CDR1 MGHRA and CDR2 YSYEKL. CDR3 coding DNA: TGCGCCAGCAGCCGAGGGCAGGGTCCGTCTAATGAAAAACTGTTTTTT. Translated, it gives CASSRGQGPSNEKLFF.

CDR3 nucleotides: TGTGCCAGCATAGAATGGGGAAGGAGAGAGACCCAGTACTTC. Amino acid sequence: CASIEWGRRETQYF. The rearrangement links TRBV21-1 to TRBJ2-5. TRBV21-1 is reported as a pseudogene. This CDR3 is 14 amino acids long.

V and J are TRBV4-1 and TRBJ2-3; TRBD2 aligns across 12 bases. Germline lookup yields CDR1 MGHRA and CDR2 YSYEKL. This CDR3 is 15 amino acids long. Trimming cost V 2 bases and J 3 bases; bases outside gene matches: 0. The CDR3 here is CASSQLAGGTDTQYF. The CDR3 nucleotides read TGCGCCAGCAGCCAACTAGCGGGAGGGACAGATACGCAGTATTTT.

This clone appeared once. CDR3 in DNA: TGTGCCAGCAGGAGGGAGGTGGGTCGCGAGCAGTACTTC. Residues: CASRREVGREQYF. The J gene is TRBJ2-7, the V gene TRBV6-5; TRBD2 might be the D (6 bases). The CDR3 spans 13 residues. V gave up 6 bases and J gave up 6 bases, with 15 bases separating them. CDR1 and CDR2 (germline): MNHEY, SVGAGI.

The chain carries TRBV27 and TRBJ2-7, with D possibly matching TRBD1 (5 bases). This CDR3 is 12 amino acids long. Trimming took off 9 bases at V and 5 bases at J, with 14 bases between the two ends. Germline CDR1 reads MNHEY; CDR2 reads SMNVEV (reference sequence). CDR3 sequence (DNA): TGTGCCAGTTGCAGGGTCGGGCACGAGCAGTACTTC. Translation: CASCRVGHEQYF.

The V and J genes are TRBV7-8 and TRBJ1-3, with D perhaps matching TRBD1 (5 bases). The CDR3 consists of 15 residues. V was shortened by 1 base and J by 3 bases, with 10 bases between the two germline ends. CDR1 is SGHVS and CDR2 is FQNEAQ in the germline V gene. The CDR3 region is CASSLEWGFGNTIYF. The CDR3, as DNA: TGTGCCAGCAGCTTAGAGTGGGGCTTTGGAAACACCATATATTTT.

The gene calls are TRBV5-1 and TRBJ2-2; unclear D gene. V lost 1 base, J lost 1 base, and 8 bases lay in between. Germline V gene data show CDR1 as SGHRS and CDR2 as YFSETQ. The CDR3 consists of 15 residues. CDR3 nucleotides: TGCGCCAGCAGCTTGAGTCCAATGAACACCGGGGAGCTGTTTTTT. Its protein product is CASSLSPMNTGELFF.

This chain joins TRBV5-1 and TRBJ2-1; 15 bases are shared with TRBD2. Germline CDR1 SGHRS, CDR2 YFSETQ. The length of the CDR3 is 17 residues. Trimming took 3 bases from V and 3 from J; bases not matched to a gene: 4. The CDR3 sequence is CASSSGLAGGLYNEQFF. CDR3 DNA: TGCGCCAGCAGCTCGGGACTAGCGGGAGGACTCTACAATGAGCAGTTCTTC.

This chain links TRBV7-9 with TRBJ2-2, with TRBD2 identical over 7 bases. The CDR3 is made up of 17 amino acids. Germline V gene data show CDR1 as SEHNR and CDR2 as FQNEAQ (reference sequence). J lost 0 bases, V lost 3 bases, and 7 bases had no gene match. CDR3 protein: CASSFFLAVANTGELFF. As DNA, the CDR3 is TGTGCCAGCAGCTTTTTCCTAGCGGTTGCGAACACCGGGGAGCTGTTTTTT.

This clone appeared a single time. The V gene is TRBV25-1, the J gene TRBJ2-1; D may match TRBD1 or TRBD2 (5 bases each). There are 16 residues in the CDR3. V lost 0 bases, J lost 3 bases, and 12 bases lay in between. CDR1 and CDR2 from the germline V gene are MGHDK and SYGVNS. In DNA, the CDR3 is TGTGCCAGCAGTGAATATGGGACCCTAAGCTACAATGAGCAGTTCTTC. It is translated as CASSEYGTLSYNEQFF.

V usage is TRBV27 and J usage is TRBJ2-1; either TRBD1 or TRBD2 may fit D (5 bases each). Germline values: CDR1 MNHEY, CDR2 SMNVEV (reference sequence). This CDR3 has 15 residues. Trimming removed 4 bases from V and 5 bases from J, with 15 bases in between. CDR3 loop: CASSSTGPPNNEQFF. In nucleotides, the CDR3 is TGTGCCAGCAGTTCGACGGGACCCCCCAACAATGAGCAGTTCTTC.